Given below is one TCR beta chain in context. TCRdb re-called the RACE reads with MiXCR, one entry per CDR3 protein. Seen here are about 80,000 distinct CDR3 sequences, around 7% observed once, and the top ten hold approximately 1.5%. The sample belongs to a study of human T cells and chemical hapten exposure. Stated time point: patch test 1, 2 weeks after DPC sensitization. The treatment: therapeutic diphenylcyclopropenone sensitization with weekly scalp DPC. The V gene lost 3 bases and the J gene lost 7 bases, with 15 bases spanning the gap. CDR3 size: 15 residues. Specimen: whole blood, collected in connection with sensitization to the hapten diphenylcyclopropenone (DPC). The TCR comes from a woman aged 25 to 45 with alopecia areata. Some clones in this sample may be carry-over from other donors' samples. J is TRBJ1-4 and V is TRBV12-3 or TRBV12-4, with D perhaps TRBD1 (5 bases). DNA of the CDR3: TGTGCCAGCAGTTTTTGGGGCGCATCGCGTGAAAAACTGTTTTTT. Translated: CASSFWGASREKLFF.